The 31 T cell receptor beta chains given below trace back to one sample, sequenced in a study of monozygotic twins with inflammatory bowel disease. TCRdb re-analyzed the 5' RACE reads; it lists each CDR3 protein once, without DNA. The sample totals approximately 150,000 distinct CDR3 sequences; its top ten clones hold 2% to 2.5%. The source material was blood. These receptors originate from a human donor with ulcerative colitis or Crohn's disease, or a healthy co-twin of an affected twin (not recorded which).

The rearrangement links TRBV12-3 or TRBV12-4 to TRBJ2-5; lacking DNA, the TRBD1 call made by TCRdb goes unchecked. This CDR3 spans 13 amino acids. The CDR3 spells CASSWDSQETQYF.

This chain links TRBV28 with TRBJ2-7; lacking DNA, the TRBD1 call made by TCRdb goes unchecked. This CDR3 has 16 amino acids. CDR1 is MDHEN and CDR2 is SYDVKM in the germline V gene. CDR3 protein: CASSLPPGRRGYEQYF.

CDR3 amino acids: CASRREGGNQPQHF. V gene TRBV5-1 combines with J gene TRBJ1-5. Germline V gene lookup returns CDR1 SGHRS and CDR2 YFSETQ. The CDR3 has 14 residues.

The gene calls are TRBV5-1 and TRBJ2-2. The germline V gene encodes CDR1 SGHRS and CDR2 YFSETQ. This CDR3 comprises 14 residues. The CDR3 protein is CDSSLTVNTGELCF.

The chain combines TRBV6-1 with TRBJ2-3; without DNA, the TCRdb call of TRBD1 cannot be checked. Germline V lookup: CDR1 MNHNS, CDR2 SASEGT. This CDR3 contains 14 residues. This chain's CDR3 is CASKQGAVTDTQYF.

This sequence joins TRBV6-2 or TRBV6-3 and TRBJ1-1. The CDR3 loop spans 12 amino acids. Per germline, CDR1 MNHEY and CDR2 SVGEGT. The CDR3 is CASSERRRKAFF.

The chain joins TRBV5-1 to TRBJ2-4; absent DNA, TCRdb's TRBD2 call cannot be checked. Germline V lookup: CDR1 SGHRS, CDR2 YFSETQ. The CDR3 length is 16 residues. This CDR3 is CASSPTAGGSKNIQYF.

The rearrangement links TRBV27 to TRBJ1-6; TCRdb calls TRBD1, which cannot be checked without DNA. Germline CDR1 MNHEY, CDR2 SMNVEV (reference sequence). This CDR3 has 13 amino acids. The CDR3 loop reads CASRLQGVSPLHF.

This chain uses TRBV5-1 with TRBJ1-6. Germline lookup yields CDR1 SGHRS and CDR2 YFSETQ. There are 14 residues in the CDR3. The CDR3 spells CASSSFFVGSPLHF.

The V gene is TRBV7-2, the J gene TRBJ2-7; as DNA is missing, the TRBD1 call by TCRdb cannot be tested. The CDR3 is 17 amino acids. Germline values: CDR1 SGHTA, CDR2 FQGNSA. The CDR3 reads CASIVMGGPSLAYEQYF.

This chain joins TRBV28 and TRBJ1-2. This CDR3 is 14 amino acids long. Germline lookup yields CDR1 MDHEN and CDR2 SYDVKM. The CDR3 sequence: CASSLLRIGVGYTF.

The chain carries TRBV18 and TRBJ1-5. Germline CDR1 is KGHSH and CDR2 is LQKENI. The CDR3 has 15 amino acids. The CDR3 sequence is CASSHGGPINQPQHF.

The chain recombines TRBV9 with TRBJ2-7; checking the TCRdb D call of TRBD1 is not possible without DNA. This CDR3 region has 16 residues. Germline CDR1 reads SGDLS; CDR2 reads YYNGEE. This chain's CDR3 is CASSVGGSGTSYEQYF.

The chain uses TRBV19 and TRBJ1-1. Germline V gene sequence: CDR1 LNHDA, CDR2 SQIVND (reference sequence). CDR3 length: 14 amino acids. CDR3: CASNLGSGNTEAFF.

V is TRBV5-1 and J is TRBJ2-1; TCRdb selects TRBD2, and the lack of DNA leaves this call unchecked. This CDR3 has 13 residues. From germline, CDR1 is SGHRS and CDR2 YFSETQ. This CDR3 is CASREGPNNEQFF.

The CDR3 protein is CATSRTDTYSPLHF. V usage is TRBV15 and J usage is TRBJ1-6. The length of the CDR3 is 14 residues. Germline values: CDR1 LNHNV, CDR2 YYDKDF (reference sequence).

The rearrangement links TRBV13 to TRBJ2-1; TCRdb's D call, TRBD2, is unchecked because there is no DNA. The germline V gene has CDR1 PRHDT and CDR2 FYEKMQ (reference sequence). This CDR3 spans 17 amino acids. CDR3 protein: CASSMTAGTSGYNEQFF.

This chain joins TRBV6-5 and TRBJ2-5; the D gene TCRdb calls, TRBD2, cannot be checked with no DNA. The CDR3 loop spans 15 amino acids. Germline values: CDR1 MNHEY, CDR2 SVGAGI. CDR3 amino acids: CASSSLGLAVGAQYF.

The chain employs TRBV7-2 and TRBJ2-1. Germline V gene sequence: CDR1 SGHTA, CDR2 FQGNSA. The CDR3 loop spans 13 amino acids. The CDR3 sequence: CASSHPQTHEQFF.

The CDR3: CASSLGNPYEQYF. The V call is TRBV5-1, the J call TRBJ2-7. The CDR3 is 13 residues long. In germline, CDR1 is SGHRS, CDR2 YFSETQ.

The rearrangement uses TRBV11-2 and TRBJ1-1. The CDR3 runs to 14 residues. Germline values: CDR1 SGHAT, CDR2 FQNNGV. The CDR3 sequence is CASSLSGLNTEAFF.

The chain recombines TRBV7-3 with TRBJ2-3; the D call from TCRdb, TRBD2, cannot be confirmed without DNA. The CDR3 has 14 amino acids. Germline CDR1 SGHTA, CDR2 FQGTGA. CDR3 amino acids: CASSPTAATDTQYF.

This chain's CDR3 is CASSRLLLDGYTF. The gene calls are TRBV7-3 and TRBJ1-2; the D call from TCRdb, TRBD1, cannot be confirmed without DNA. Germline CDR1 reads SGHTA; CDR2 reads FQGTGA. CDR3 length equals 13 residues. Using reference TRBV7-3 and TRBJ1-2 for the parts outside the CDR3, the full variable domain is GAGVSQTPSNKVTEKGKYVELRCDPISGHTALYWYRQSLGQGPEFLIYFQGTGAADDSGLPNDRFFAVRPEGSVSTLKIQRTERGDSAVYLCASSRLLLDGYTFGSGTRLTVV.

The rearrangement uses TRBV5-4 and TRBJ2-7; the TCRdb D gene call, TRBD1, has no DNA to confirm it. Germline CDR1 and CDR2: SGHNT and YYREEE (reference sequence). This CDR3 has 13 amino acids. CDR3 protein: CAGSPTGVDEQYF.

The rearrangement uses TRBV27 and TRBJ1-4; lacking DNA, the TRBD1 call made by TCRdb goes unchecked. The CDR3 is made up of 16 amino acids. Germline-derived CDR1 and CDR2 are MNHEY and SMNVEV (reference sequence). The CDR3 reads CASSLGQGWTNEKLFF.

The chain is built from TRBV20-1 and TRBJ2-7. The CDR3 totals 12 residues. The V gene's germline CDR1 is DFQATT and CDR2 SNEGSKA (reference sequence). The CDR3 here is CSATGRTYEQYF.

The chain is built from TRBV6-1 and TRBJ2-3; the TCRdb call, TRBD1, lacks DNA for checking. CDR1 and CDR2 from the germline V gene are MNHNS and SASEGT. The CDR3 has 16 residues. CDR3: CASRETPGQGTDTQYF.

The V call is TRBV2, the J call TRBJ1-5; TCRdb reports TRBD1, a call that lacks DNA to check it against. Germline V gives CDR1 SNHLY, CDR2 FYNNEI. CDR3 length: 14 amino acids. The CDR3 is CASSPERGNQPQHF. Full variable domain (outside the CDR3, taken from reference TRBV2 and TRBJ1-5): EPEVTQTPSHQVTQMGQEVILRCVPISNHLYFYWYRQILGQKVEFLVSFYNNEISEKSEIFDDQFSVERPDGSNFTLKIRSTKLEDSAMYFCASSPERGNQPQHFGDGTRLSIL.

This rearrangement joins TRBV30 to TRBJ2-7; TCRdb reports TRBD1, a call that lacks DNA to check it against. The CDR3 runs 14 residues. Germline V gives CDR1 GTSNPN, CDR2 SVGIG (reference sequence). The CDR3 reads CAWSRGGTSYEQYF.

This chain uses TRBV5-6 with TRBJ2-7. The CDR3 extends over 12 amino acids. Germline CDR1 reads SGHDT; CDR2 reads YYEEEE. CDR3 protein: CASSLITYEQYF. The full variable domain, its missing parts supplied by reference TRBV5-6 and TRBJ2-7, is DAGVTQSPTHLIKTRGQQVTLRCSPKSGHDTVSWYQQALGQGPQFIFQYYEEEERQRGNFPDRFSGHQFPNYSSELNVNALLLGDSALYLCASSLITYEQYFGPGTRLTVT.

The J gene is TRBJ1-1, the V gene TRBV6-6. Germline assignment: CDR1 MNHNY and CDR2 SVGAGI (reference sequence). There are 14 residues in the CDR3. CDR3 residues: CASSYGDMNTEAFF.